This T cell receptor beta chain was documented in a study of T cell responses to AZD1222 COVID-19 vaccine. Notes on the study in general: Females outnumbered males among donors, who were mostly white British; clonal diversity was possibly underestimated. At baseline, seropositivity was found in only five or six AZD1222 recipients.

This CDR3 region has 15 residues. Deletions cut 6 bases from V and 2 bases from J, with 14 bases between. The V gene's germline CDR1 is LNHDA and CDR2 SQIVND (reference sequence). With regard to this clone: The target antigen is unknown.

Sequenced by immunoSEQ multiplex PCR; TCRdb stores in-frame clones only, minus some. The table has roughly 150,000 clones, approximately 89% seen once. The TCR originated in an adult who received the AZD1222 COVID-19 vaccine. This specimen consisted of peripheral blood, obtained 28 days after the second AZD1222 dose. This rearrangement joins TRBV19 to TRBJ1-5; D is undetermined. The CDR3 nucleotides are TGTGCCAGTAGGAAATACGTTGGGGGCAATCAGCCCCAGCATTTT. It encodes CASRKYVGGNQPQHF.